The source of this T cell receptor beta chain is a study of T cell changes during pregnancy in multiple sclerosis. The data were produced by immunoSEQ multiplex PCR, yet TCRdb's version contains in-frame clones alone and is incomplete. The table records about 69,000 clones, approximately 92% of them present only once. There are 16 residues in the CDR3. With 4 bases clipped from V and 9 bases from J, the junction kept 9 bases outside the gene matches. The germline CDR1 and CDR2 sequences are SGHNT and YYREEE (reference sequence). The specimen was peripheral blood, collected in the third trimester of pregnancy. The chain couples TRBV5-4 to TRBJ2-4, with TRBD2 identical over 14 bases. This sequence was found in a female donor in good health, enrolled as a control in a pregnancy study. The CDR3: CASSTGLAGGASIQYF. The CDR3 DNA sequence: TGTGCCAGCAGCACTGGACTAGCGGGGGGCGCGTCCATTCAGTACTTC. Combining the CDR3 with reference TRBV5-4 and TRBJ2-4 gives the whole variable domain ETGVTQSPTHLIKTRGQQVTLRCSSQSGHNTVSWYQQALGQGPQFIFQYYREEENGRGNFPPRFSGLQFPNYSSELNVNALELDDSALYLCASSTGLAGGASIQYFGAGTRLSVL.